The rows below give T cell receptor beta chains drawn from one sample of a study of CD8+CD57+ T cells in acquired aplastic anemia. From the reads, TCRdb called clonotypes with MiXCR, one entry per CDR3 protein. The table records some 180,000 distinct CDR3 sequences, roughly 60% of them present only once. The sequenced material came from sorted CD4+, CD8+, or CD8+CD57+ T cells (not recorded which) from PBMCs. These receptors came from a human donor with aplastic anemia. Both conserved end residues are part of each CDR3.

>TRBV7-3
CASSQGPGQWTYGYTF
>TRBV7-9
CASSELQDLQFF
>TRBV2
CASSFDPRAHAEAFF
>TRBV12-3/TRBV12-4
CASSTPGLAADTQYF
>TRBV7-2
CANSNYEQYF
>TRBV2
CASSEGGAGYGYTF
>TRBV7-3
CASSLTGLSNEKLFF
>TRBV5-1
CASSRDSGRLGEKLFF
>TRBV29-1
CSVEEEDRGYYGYTF
>TRBV10-3
CAISELGSGNTIYF
>TRBV10-3
CASSDRQGIDTQYF
>TRBV6-1
CASHLGTDAETQYF
>TRBV2
CASSVAGDGTEAFF
>TRBV10-2
CASSGLSGETNGQFF
>TRBV6-6
CASSHWDRGTEAFF
>TRBV19
CASSMGHHYEQYF
>TRBV12-5
CASGARDRDYEQYF
>TRBV7-4
CASSQDEYGEQYF
>TRBV27
CASRGLSYEQYF
>TRBV7-2
CASSLRESNQPQHF
>TRBV6-5
CASSYLSGVFTDTQYF
>TRBV19
CASTPGLVLGTLKAFF
>TRBV24-1
CATSDLWPGWQPQHF
>TRBV12-3/TRBV12-4
CASSFKATLRGEKLFF
>TRBV4-2
CASSVRQGRDTGELFF
>TRBV10-3
CAIRERTDYGYTF
>TRBV7-9
CASSLAGQGVNEQYF
>TRBV6-5
CASSLKTGLYSPLHF
>TRBV20-1
CSAREAFTEAFF
>TRBV7-9
CASSLEDGGVWNYGYTF
>TRBV5-6
CASSPPNTNTIYF
>TRBV9
CACSSSGRGWTEAFF
>TRBV12-3/TRBV12-4
CASSSIGHHRTGELFF
>TRBV7-8
CASSRALGYEQYF
>TRBV6-1
CASSYSWGGELFF
>TRBV5-1
CASSLDSGSGKTQYF
>TRBV6-2/TRBV6-3
CASSYSDEQYF
>TRBV7-2
CASAIQGNSPLHF
>TRBV7-3
CASSPGTGEGYTF
>TRBV2
CASKREYEQYF
>TRBV28
CASSFLGDEKLFF
>TRBV19
CASSMVGGLAGDNEQFF
>TRBV5-1
CASSVGIAYEQYF
>TRBV12-3/TRBV12-4
CASSITDTQYF
>TRBV6-5
CASSYPGRGNTIYF
>TRBV29-1
CSVVPGQLTYEQYF
>TRBV9
CASSVRNSGNTIYF
>TRBV7-2
CASSLEGGETQYF
>TRBV7-2
CASSLSGGLDTQYF
>TRBV10-3
CASNVLAGADLNEQFF
>TRBV18
CASSPYGTGSRELFF